The present T cell receptor (beta chain) was sequenced within a study of blood T cell repertoires in COVID-19. In the study overall: COVID-19 samples collected from the United States, Italy and Spain covered acute and convalescent phases. From T cells, B-cell-depleted T cells, or PBMCs came the material, which was cDNA or gDNA.

This clone has only one observation. In the original processing: Using reference gene primer amplification, nucleated cell counts were estimated. The table came from immunoSEQ multiplex PCR; TCRdb's copy has only in-frame clones and leaves some out. The V and J calls and clone size come from that table; D and trimming were worked out from the DNA. The sample yields 90,000 to 150,000 clones, about 87% seen once. V lost 7 bases to trimming and J lost 1 base; unmatched junction nucleotides: 6. Germline V lookup: CDR1 SNHLY, CDR2 FYNNEI. CDR3 size: 17 residues. The chain carries TRBV2 and TRBJ2-2, with 13 bases fitting TRBD2. The specimen sequenced was peripheral blood. This sequence originates from a woman between 45 and 60 years old with acute or convalescent COVID-19. The CDR3 nucleotides are TGTGCCAGCATTATGACTAGCGGGGGGCTGAACACCGGGGAGCTGTTTTTT. Residues: CASIMTSGGLNTGELFF.